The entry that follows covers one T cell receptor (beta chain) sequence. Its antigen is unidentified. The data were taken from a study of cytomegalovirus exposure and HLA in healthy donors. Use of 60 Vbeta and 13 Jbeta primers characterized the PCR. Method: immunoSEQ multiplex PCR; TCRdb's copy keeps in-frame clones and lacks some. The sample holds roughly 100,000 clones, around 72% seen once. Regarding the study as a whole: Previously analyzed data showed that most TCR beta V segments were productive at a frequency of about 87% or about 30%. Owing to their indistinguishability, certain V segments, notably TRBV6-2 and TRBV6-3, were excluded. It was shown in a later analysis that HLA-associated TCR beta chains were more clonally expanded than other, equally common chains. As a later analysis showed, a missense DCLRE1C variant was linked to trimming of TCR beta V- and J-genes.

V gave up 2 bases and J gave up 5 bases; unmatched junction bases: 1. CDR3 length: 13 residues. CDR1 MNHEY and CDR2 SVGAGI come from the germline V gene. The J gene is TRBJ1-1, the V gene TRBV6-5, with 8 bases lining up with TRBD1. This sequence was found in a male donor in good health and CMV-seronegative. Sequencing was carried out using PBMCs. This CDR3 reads CASSYRQGTEAFF. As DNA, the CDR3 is TGTGCCAGCAGTTACCGACAGGGGACTGAAGCTTTCTTT.